This T cell receptor (beta chain) is drawn from a study of blood T cells in healthy people across ages. A second roughly 6 to 11 cycle PCR used barcoded and J-beta primers. TCRdb processed the 5' RACE reads anew with MiXCR; each CDR3 protein has one entry. The table includes 1,100,000 or so distinct CDR3 sequences, around 43% detected once. Findings and limits, study-wide: Naive T cell percentage showed a strong correlation with the diversity of TCR beta. The study could not conclusively compare naive and antigen-experienced cells, given its unsorted PBMCs. Donor CMV infection status was unknown, possibly confounding age-related changes in expanded clonotypes.

On this clonotype: Antigen: not known.

CDR1 and CDR2 from the germline V gene are SGHTA and FQGNSA. V trimming: 3 bases; J trimming: 9 bases; junction bases outside the gene matches: 2. The CDR3 totals 13 residues. Donors were systemically healthy Caucasian individuals from Russia aged roughly 6 to 100 years. This TCR was sampled from a woman aged 55-75 years in good health. This sequence joins TRBV7-2 and TRBJ2-1, with 10 bases fitting TRBD2. Sequenced sample: blood. CDR3: CASSFIAGGEQFF. The CDR3 coding sequence is TGTGCCAGCAGCTTCATAGCGGGAGGTGAGCAGTTCTTC.